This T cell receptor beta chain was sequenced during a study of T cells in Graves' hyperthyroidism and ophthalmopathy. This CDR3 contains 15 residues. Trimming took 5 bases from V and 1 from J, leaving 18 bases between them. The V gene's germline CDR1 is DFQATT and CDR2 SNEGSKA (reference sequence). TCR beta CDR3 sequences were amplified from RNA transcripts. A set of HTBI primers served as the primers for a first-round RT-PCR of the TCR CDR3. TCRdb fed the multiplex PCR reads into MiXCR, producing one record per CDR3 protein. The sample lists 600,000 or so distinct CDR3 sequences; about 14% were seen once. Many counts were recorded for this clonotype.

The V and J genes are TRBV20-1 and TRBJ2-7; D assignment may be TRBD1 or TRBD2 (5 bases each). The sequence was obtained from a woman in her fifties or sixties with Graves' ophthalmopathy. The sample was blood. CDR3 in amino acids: CSAHGRGDSSYEQYF. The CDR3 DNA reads TGCAGTGCTCACGGAAGAGGGGATAGTTCCTACGAGCAGTACTTC.